The rows below give T cell receptor beta chains drawn from one sample of a study of blood T cell repertoires in COVID-19. Only in-frame clones appear in the TCRdb table, and some are missing; sequencing was by immunoSEQ multiplex PCR. The table includes approximately 300,000 clones, approximately 90% detected once. Specimen: PBMCs or T cells enriched from blood (not recorded which). Receptor source: a woman aged 18-30 years who had recovered from COVID-19. The CDR3 runs from the conserved cysteine through the conserved F or W. The order of the fields is J gene, V gene, CDR3 length, clone size, D gene, CDR3 protein, CDR3 DNA. The D gene is left open where the match is weak. Clone size is not always given. Where it is, it says once, few, many or a class for expanded clones.

j_gene: TRBJ1-1
v_gene: TRBV11-2
len: 17
abundance: NA
d_gene: NA
CDR3aa: CASSSGGITWGNTEAFF
CDR3nt: TGTGCCAGCAGCTCAGGAGGGATTACCTGGGGTAACACTGAAGCTTTCTTT

j_gene: TRBJ1-3
v_gene: TRBV14
len: 17
abundance: NA
d_gene: NA
CDR3aa: CASSQDNKDIRGNTIYF
CDR3nt: TGTGCCAGCAGCCAAGATAACAAGGACATCCGTGGAAACACCATATATTTT

j_gene: TRBJ1-3
v_gene: TRBV2
len: 19
abundance: NA
d_gene: TRBD1
CDR3aa: CASSDHPLRQGVTGNTIYF
CDR3nt: TGTGCCAGCAGTGACCACCCCTTACGACAGGGAGTGACTGGAAACACCATATATTTT

j_gene: TRBJ1-5
v_gene: TRBV19
len: 17
abundance: NA
d_gene: TRBD1
CDR3aa: CASSIVAGGPSNQPQHF
CDR3nt: TGTGCCAGTAGTATAGTGGCAGGGGGTCCCAGCAATCAGCCCCAGCATTTT

j_gene: TRBJ1-1
v_gene: TRBV20-1
len: 11
abundance: NA
d_gene: NA
CDR3aa: CSALGVTEAFF
CDR3nt: TGCAGTGCACTTGGAGTCACTGAAGCTTTCTTT

j_gene: TRBJ2-1
v_gene: TRBV6-5
len: 15
abundance: once
d_gene: TRBD2
CDR3aa: CASRPTSGSDAEQFF
CDR3nt: TGTGCCAGCAGACCCACTAGCGGGAGCGATGCTGAGCAGTTCTTC

j_gene: TRBJ2-2
v_gene: TRBV11-2
len: 14
abundance: NA
d_gene: NA
CDR3aa: CASRKTGGAEELFF
CDR3nt: TGTGCCAGCAGGAAAACAGGGGGGGCCGAGGAGCTGTTTTTT

j_gene: TRBJ1-2
v_gene: TRBV19
len: 15
abundance: NA
d_gene: NA
CDR3aa: CASSIGHSTYYGYTF
CDR3nt: TGTGCCAGTAGTATAGGGCACAGTACCTACTATGGCTACACCTTC

j_gene: TRBJ1-6
v_gene: TRBV7-8
len: 14
abundance: NA
d_gene: NA
CDR3aa: CASSLTQGHSPLHF
CDR3nt: TGTGCCAGCAGCTTAACCCAGGGGCATTCACCCCTCCACTTT

j_gene: TRBJ2-7
v_gene: TRBV5-1
len: 14
abundance: NA
d_gene: TRBD2
CDR3aa: CASSLAGLAYEQYF
CDR3nt: TGCGCCAGCAGCTTGGCCGGACTAGCCTACGAGCAGTACTTC

j_gene: TRBJ2-7
v_gene: TRBV6-5
len: 15
abundance: NA
d_gene: TRBD2
CDR3aa: CASSYEAGGSYEQYF
CDR3nt: TGTGCCAGCAGTTACGAGGCGGGAGGAAGCTACGAGCAGTACTTC

j_gene: TRBJ2-6
v_gene: TRBV12-5
len: 15
abundance: NA
d_gene: NA
CDR3aa: CASGLHRSGANVLTF
CDR3nt: TGTGCTAGTGGTTTGCACAGGTCCGGGGCCAACGTCCTGACTTTC

j_gene: TRBJ2-1
v_gene: TRBV4-1
len: 17
abundance: NA
d_gene: TRBD2
CDR3aa: CASSQANLAGGPEEQFF
CDR3nt: TGCGCCAGCAGCCAAGCTAATCTAGCGGGGGGGCCAGAGGAGCAGTTCTTC

j_gene: TRBJ2-5
v_gene: TRBV13
len: 13
abundance: NA
d_gene: NA
CDR3aa: CASSWAREETQYF
CDR3nt: TGTGCCAGCAGCTGGGCCAGGGAAGAGACCCAGTACTTC

j_gene: TRBJ1-2
v_gene: TRBV10-3
len: 14
abundance: NA
d_gene: NA
CDR3aa: CAISESMAGDGYTF
CDR3nt: TGTGCCATCAGTGAGTCGATGGCAGGGGACGGCTACACCTTC

j_gene: TRBJ2-7
v_gene: TRBV28
len: 13
abundance: NA
d_gene: TRBD2
CDR3aa: CASSGGWTYEQYF
CDR3nt: TGTGCCAGCTCGGGGGGTTGGACCTACGAGCAGTACTTC

j_gene: TRBJ1-2
v_gene: TRBV25-1
len: 16
abundance: once
d_gene: TRBD1
CDR3aa: CASSPAGQVSDYGYTF
CDR3nt: TGTGCCAGCAGCCCAGCGGGACAGGTTTCGGACTATGGCTACACCTTC

j_gene: TRBJ2-7
v_gene: TRBV4-1
len: 15
abundance: NA
d_gene: NA
CDR3aa: CASSQPSGRVYEQYF
CDR3nt: TGCGCCAGCAGCCAACCTAGTGGCAGGGTCTACGAGCAGTACTTC

j_gene: TRBJ2-3
v_gene: TRBV5-1
len: 18
abundance: NA
d_gene: TRBD2
CDR3aa: CASSLGSSGGASTDTQYF
CDR3nt: TGCGCCAGCAGCTTGGGGTCTAGCGGGGGGGCCAGCACAGATACGCAGTATTTT

j_gene: TRBJ1-5
v_gene: TRBV10-3
len: 13
abundance: NA
d_gene: NA
CDR3aa: CAITPGGNQPQHF
CDR3nt: TGTGCCATCACTCCGGGTGGCAATCAGCCCCAGCATTTT

j_gene: TRBJ2-5
v_gene: TRBV27
len: 15
abundance: NA
d_gene: NA
CDR3aa: CASSSAGPSQETQYF
CDR3nt: TGTGCCAGCAGTTCGGCAGGGCCAAGTCAAGAGACCCAGTACTTC

j_gene: TRBJ2-1
v_gene: TRBV11-3
len: 12
abundance: few
d_gene: NA
CDR3aa: CASSSGSNEQFF
CDR3nt: TGTGCCAGCAGTAGTGGGAGCAATGAGCAGTTCTTC

j_gene: TRBJ2-3
v_gene: TRBV5-1
len: 15
abundance: NA
d_gene: TRBD2
CDR3aa: CASSPPSGGADTQYF
CDR3nt: TGCGCCAGCAGCCCCCCTAGCGGGGGGGCAGATACGCAGTATTTT

j_gene: TRBJ2-5
v_gene: TRBV27
len: 15
abundance: NA
d_gene: TRBD1
CDR3aa: CASSLLGTGVETQYF
CDR3nt: TGTGCCAGCAGTTTACTGGGGACAGGGGTAGAGACCCAGTACTTC

j_gene: TRBJ2-7
v_gene: TRBV30
len: 15
abundance: few
d_gene: TRBD2
CDR3aa: CAWARRGGRAYEQYF
CDR3nt: TGTGCCTGGGCCCGCCGGGGCGGGAGGGCCTACGAGCAGTACTTC

j_gene: TRBJ1-5
v_gene: TRBV28
len: 13
abundance: NA
d_gene: TRBD1
CDR3aa: CASSSDRWQPQHF
CDR3nt: TGTGCCAGCAGCTCGGACAGGTGGCAGCCCCAGCATTTT

j_gene: TRBJ1-2
v_gene: TRBV4-1
len: 17
abundance: NA
d_gene: NA
CDR3aa: CASSQDPQGTFNYGYTF
CDR3nt: TGCGCCAGCAGCCAAGATCCCCAGGGAACGTTCAACTATGGCTACACCTTC

j_gene: TRBJ2-7
v_gene: TRBV7-8
len: 15
abundance: NA
d_gene: TRBD1
CDR3aa: CASSPNQGAYYEQYF
CDR3nt: TGTGCCAGCAGCCCAAACCAGGGGGCCTACTACGAGCAGTACTTC

j_gene: TRBJ2-1
v_gene: TRBV7-3
len: 14
abundance: NA
d_gene: NA
CDR3aa: CASSLTGFQGEQFF
CDR3nt: TGTGCCAGCAGCTTAACGGGGTTCCAGGGTGAGCAGTTCTTC

j_gene: TRBJ1-2
v_gene: TRBV6-1
len: 16
abundance: NA
d_gene: NA
CDR3aa: CASSEVVWGGNYGYTF
CDR3nt: TGTGCCAGCAGTGAGGTAGTATGGGGCGGAAACTATGGCTACACCTTC

j_gene: TRBJ1-1
v_gene: TRBV5-8
len: 14
abundance: NA
d_gene: TRBD1
CDR3aa: CASSLQGAGTEAFF
CDR3nt: TGTGCCAGCAGCTTGCAGGGGGCAGGTACTGAAGCTTTCTTT

j_gene: TRBJ1-1
v_gene: TRBV19
len: 13
abundance: NA
d_gene: NA
CDR3aa: CASSISATVEAFF
CDR3nt: TGTGCCAGTAGTATATCCGCGACAGTTGAAGCTTTCTTT

j_gene: TRBJ2-2
v_gene: TRBV2
len: 15
abundance: few
d_gene: TRBD1
CDR3aa: CASSRDRGDTGELFF
CDR3nt: TGTGCCAGCAGTCGGGACAGGGGGGACACCGGGGAGCTGTTTTTT

j_gene: TRBJ1-1
v_gene: TRBV19
len: 15
abundance: NA
d_gene: NA
CDR3aa: CASSMTRGVGTEAFF
CDR3nt: TGTGCCAGTAGTATGACTAGGGGCGTGGGCACTGAAGCTTTCTTT

j_gene: TRBJ1-2
v_gene: TRBV19
len: 15
abundance: NA
d_gene: TRBD1
CDR3aa: CASSNQQTGDYGYTF
CDR3nt: TGTGCCAGTAGTAACCAACAGACAGGGGACTATGGCTACACCTTC

j_gene: TRBJ2-1
v_gene: TRBV28
len: 14
abundance: NA
d_gene: TRBD1
CDR3aa: CASNGWDRDNEQFF
CDR3nt: TGTGCCAGCAATGGATGGGACAGGGACAATGAGCAGTTCTTC

j_gene: TRBJ2-7
v_gene: TRBV2
len: 12
abundance: NA
d_gene: TRBD1
CDR3aa: CASMGDSYEQYF
CDR3nt: TGTGCCAGCATGGGGGACAGCTACGAGCAGTACTTC

j_gene: TRBJ2-2
v_gene: TRBV24-1
len: 16
abundance: NA
d_gene: TRBD1
CDR3aa: CATSDAGTGGTGELFF
CDR3nt: TGTGCCACCAGTGACGCCGGGACAGGGGGTACCGGGGAGCTGTTTTTT

j_gene: TRBJ1-1
v_gene: TRBV28
len: 14
abundance: NA
d_gene: NA
CDR3aa: CASSLAGGPIEAFF
CDR3nt: TGTGCCAGCAGTTTAGCGGGCGGTCCTATTGAAGCTTTCTTT

j_gene: TRBJ2-3
v_gene: TRBV6-4
len: 13
abundance: NA
d_gene: NA
CDR3aa: CASRTGFTDTQYF
CDR3nt: TGTGCCAGCAGGACAGGATTCACAGATACGCAGTATTTT

j_gene: TRBJ2-7
v_gene: TRBV2
len: 16
abundance: once
d_gene: NA
CDR3aa: CASSETWAETSYEQYF
CDR3nt: TGTGCCAGCAGTGAGACCTGGGCAGAAACCTCCTACGAGCAGTACTTC

j_gene: TRBJ2-1
v_gene: TRBV24-1
len: 16
abundance: NA
d_gene: TRBD2
CDR3aa: CATSAPGLAGGLEQFF
CDR3nt: TGTGCCACCAGTGCCCCGGGGCTAGCGGGAGGGTTAGAGCAGTTCTTC

j_gene: TRBJ1-1
v_gene: TRBV3-1/TRBV3-2
len: 17
abundance: NA
d_gene: TRBD1
CDR3aa: CASSSPDRGPRNTEAFF
CDR3nt: TGTGCCAGCTCCTCCCCAGACAGGGGGCCCAGGAACACTGAAGCTTTCTTT

j_gene: TRBJ1-6
v_gene: TRBV4-2
len: 18
abundance: NA
d_gene: NA
CDR3aa: CASSRGLGDPLYNSPLHF
CDR3nt: TGTGCCAGCAGCCGGGGACTGGGGGACCCTCTTTATAATTCACCCCTCCACTTT

j_gene: TRBJ1-4
v_gene: TRBV2
len: 14
abundance: NA
d_gene: NA
CDR3aa: CAGTQGMANEKLFF
CDR3nt: TGTGCCGGAACCCAGGGGATGGCTAATGAAAAACTGTTTTTT

j_gene: TRBJ2-1
v_gene: TRBV7-8
len: 17
abundance: NA
d_gene: TRBD2
CDR3aa: CASSLGLAGSSYNEQFF
CDR3nt: TGTGCCAGCAGCTTAGGACTAGCGGGGAGCTCCTACAATGAGCAGTTCTTC

j_gene: TRBJ2-5
v_gene: TRBV7-8
len: 19
abundance: NA
d_gene: NA
CDR3aa: CASSLVPPLVMRNQKTQYF
CDR3nt: TGTGCCAGCAGCTTAGTCCCCCCTCTAGTTATGCGTAACCAAAAGACCCAGTACTTC

j_gene: TRBJ1-6
v_gene: TRBV5-1
len: 15
abundance: NA
d_gene: NA
CDR3aa: CASNLDNSYNSPLHF
CDR3nt: TGCGCCAGCAACCTGGACAACTCCTATAATTCACCCCTCCACTTT

j_gene: TRBJ1-1
v_gene: TRBV7-9
len: 14
abundance: NA
d_gene: NA
CDR3aa: CASSLESGGTEAFF
CDR3nt: TGTGCCAGCAGCTTAGAATCGGGGGGGACTGAAGCTTTCTTT

j_gene: TRBJ2-5
v_gene: TRBV18
len: 13
abundance: NA
d_gene: NA
CDR3aa: CASSPPSSPSQYF
CDR3nt: TGTGCCAGCTCACCACCGAGTTCGCCGTCCCAGTACTTC

j_gene: TRBJ2-2
v_gene: TRBV7-8
len: 13
abundance: few
d_gene: TRBD1
CDR3aa: CASSVDRAGELFF
CDR3nt: TGTGCCAGCAGCGTGGACAGGGCTGGGGAGCTGTTTTTT

j_gene: TRBJ1-5
v_gene: TRBV10-3
len: 13
abundance: NA
d_gene: TRBD1
CDR3aa: CAITGTGEQPQHF
CDR3nt: TGTGCCATCACCGGGACAGGGGAACAGCCCCAGCATTTT